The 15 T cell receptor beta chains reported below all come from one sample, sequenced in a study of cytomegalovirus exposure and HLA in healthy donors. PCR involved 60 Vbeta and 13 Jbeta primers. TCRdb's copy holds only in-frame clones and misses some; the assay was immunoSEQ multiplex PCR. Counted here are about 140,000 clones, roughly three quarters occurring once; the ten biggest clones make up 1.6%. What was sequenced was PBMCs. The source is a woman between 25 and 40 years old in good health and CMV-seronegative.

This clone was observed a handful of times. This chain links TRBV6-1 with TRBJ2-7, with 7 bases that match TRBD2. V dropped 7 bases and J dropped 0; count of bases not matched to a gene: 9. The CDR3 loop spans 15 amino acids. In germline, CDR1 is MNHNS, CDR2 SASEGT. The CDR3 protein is CASNSGTASSYEQYV. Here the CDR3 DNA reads TGTGCCAGCAACAGCGGGACGGCAAGCTCCTACGAGCAGTACGTC.

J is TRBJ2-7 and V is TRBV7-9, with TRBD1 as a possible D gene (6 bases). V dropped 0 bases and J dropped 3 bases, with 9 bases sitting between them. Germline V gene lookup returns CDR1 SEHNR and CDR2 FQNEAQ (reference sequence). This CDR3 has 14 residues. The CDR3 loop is CASSLARTDYEQYF. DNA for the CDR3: TGTGCCAGCAGCTTAGCGAGGACAGACTACGAGCAGTACTTC.

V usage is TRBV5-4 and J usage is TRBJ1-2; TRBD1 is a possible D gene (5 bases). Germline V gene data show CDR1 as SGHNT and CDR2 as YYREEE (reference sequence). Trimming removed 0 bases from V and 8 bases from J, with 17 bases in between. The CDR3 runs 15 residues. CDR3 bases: TGTGCCAGCAGCTTGGCCGGGGGTGCCCTTACCGGCTACACCTTC. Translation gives CASSLAGGALTGYTF.

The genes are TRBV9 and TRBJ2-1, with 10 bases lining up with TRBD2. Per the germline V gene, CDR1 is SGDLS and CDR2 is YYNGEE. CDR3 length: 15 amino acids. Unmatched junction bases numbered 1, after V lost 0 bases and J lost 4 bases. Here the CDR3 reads CASSVASGGYNEQFF. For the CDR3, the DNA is TGTGCCAGCAGCGTAGCTAGCGGGGGTTACAATGAGCAGTTCTTC.

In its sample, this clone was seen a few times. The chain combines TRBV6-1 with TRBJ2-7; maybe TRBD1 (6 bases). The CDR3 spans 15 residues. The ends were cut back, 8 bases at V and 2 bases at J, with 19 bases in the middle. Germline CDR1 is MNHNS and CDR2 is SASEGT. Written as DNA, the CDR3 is TGTGCCAGCCAGTTGGCAGTACAGGGAGCCTACGAGCAGTACGTC. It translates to CASQLAVQGAYEQYV.

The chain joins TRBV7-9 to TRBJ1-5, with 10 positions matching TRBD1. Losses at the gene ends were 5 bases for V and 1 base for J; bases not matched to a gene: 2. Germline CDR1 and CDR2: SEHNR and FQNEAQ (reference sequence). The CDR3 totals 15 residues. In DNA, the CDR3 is TGTGCCAGCAGCCGGACAGGGGGGAGCAATCAGCCCCAGCATTTT. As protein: CASSRTGGSNQPQHF.

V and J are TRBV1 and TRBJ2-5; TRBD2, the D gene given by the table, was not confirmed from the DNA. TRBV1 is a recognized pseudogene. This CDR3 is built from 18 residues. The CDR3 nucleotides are TGCACCAGCAGCCAAGATTTAACTAGCGGGGGGCCGAGGGAGACCCAGTACTTC. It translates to CTSSQDLTSGGPRETQYF.

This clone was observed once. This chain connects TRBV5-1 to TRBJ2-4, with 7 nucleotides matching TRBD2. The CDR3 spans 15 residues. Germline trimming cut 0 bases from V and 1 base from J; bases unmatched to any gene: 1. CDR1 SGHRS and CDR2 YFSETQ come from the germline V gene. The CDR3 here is CASSLVGGAKNIQYF. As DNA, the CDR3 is TGCGCCAGCAGCTTGGTGGGGGGGGCCAAAAACATTCAGTACTTC.

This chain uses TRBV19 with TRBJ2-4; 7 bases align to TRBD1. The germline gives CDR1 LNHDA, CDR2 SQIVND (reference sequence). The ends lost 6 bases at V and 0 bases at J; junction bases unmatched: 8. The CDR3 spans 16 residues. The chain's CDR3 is CASSGTASLAKNIQYF. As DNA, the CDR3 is TGTGCCAGTAGCGGGACAGCTTCTCTAGCCAAAAACATTCAGTACTTC.

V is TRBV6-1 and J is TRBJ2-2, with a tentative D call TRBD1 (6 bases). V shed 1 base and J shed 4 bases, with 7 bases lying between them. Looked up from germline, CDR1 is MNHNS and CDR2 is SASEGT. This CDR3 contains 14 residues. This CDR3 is CASSEEDSTGELFF. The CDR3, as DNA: TGTGCCAGCAGTGAAGAGGACAGCACCGGGGAGCTGTTTTTT.

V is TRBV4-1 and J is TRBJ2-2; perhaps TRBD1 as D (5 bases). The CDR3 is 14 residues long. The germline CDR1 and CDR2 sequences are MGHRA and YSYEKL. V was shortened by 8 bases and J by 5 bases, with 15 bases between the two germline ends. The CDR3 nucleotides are TGCGCCAGCTCTAAGGGGCTCAAGACCGGGGAGCTGTTTTTT. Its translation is CASSKGLKTGELFF.

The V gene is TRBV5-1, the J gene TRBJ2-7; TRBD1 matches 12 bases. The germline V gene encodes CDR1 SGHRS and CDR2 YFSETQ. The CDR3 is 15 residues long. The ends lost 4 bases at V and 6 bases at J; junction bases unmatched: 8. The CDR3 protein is CASSATGQGASEQYF. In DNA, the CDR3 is TGCGCCAGCAGCGCCACGGGACAGGGGGCCTCCGAGCAGTACTTC. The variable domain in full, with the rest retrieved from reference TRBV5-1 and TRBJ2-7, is KAGVTQTPRYLIKTRGQQVTLSCSPISGHRSVSWYQQTPGQGLQFLFEYFSETQRNKGNFPGRFSGRQFSNSRSEMNVSTLELGDSALYLCASSATGQGASEQYFGPGTRLTVT.

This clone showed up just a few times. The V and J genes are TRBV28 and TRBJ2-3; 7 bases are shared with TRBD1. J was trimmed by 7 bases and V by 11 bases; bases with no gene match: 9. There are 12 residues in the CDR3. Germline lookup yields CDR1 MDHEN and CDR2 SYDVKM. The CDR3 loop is CASGQVRHTQYF. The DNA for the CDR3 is TGTGCCTCAGGACAGGTCAGGCATACGCAGTATTTT.

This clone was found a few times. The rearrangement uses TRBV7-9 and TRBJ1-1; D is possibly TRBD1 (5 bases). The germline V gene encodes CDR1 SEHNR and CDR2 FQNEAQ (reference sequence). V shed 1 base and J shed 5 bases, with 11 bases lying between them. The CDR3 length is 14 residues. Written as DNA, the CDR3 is TGTGCCAGCAGCTTAGGCGGGACGGGGACTGAAGCTTTCTTT. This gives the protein CASSLGGTGTEAFF.

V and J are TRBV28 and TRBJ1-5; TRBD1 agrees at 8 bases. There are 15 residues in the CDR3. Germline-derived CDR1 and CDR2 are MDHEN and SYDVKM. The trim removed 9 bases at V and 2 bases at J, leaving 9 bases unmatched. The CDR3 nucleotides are TGTGCCAGTGTCGCCACGACAGGGGGCAATCAGCCCCAGCATTTT. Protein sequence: CASVATTGGNQPQHF. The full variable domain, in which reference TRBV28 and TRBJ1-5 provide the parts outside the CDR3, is DVKVTQSSRYLVKRTGEKVFLECVQDMDHENMFWYRQDPGLGLRLIYFSYDVKMKEKGDIPEGYSVSREKKERFSLILESASTNQTSMYLCASVATTGGNQPQHFGDGTRLSIL.